The next 6 T cell receptor beta chains were all read from a single sample in a study of shared T cell receptors in the human thymus. The repertoire was sequenced with immunoSEQ multiplex PCR; TCRdb's copy has only in-frame clones and lacks some. The sample lists about 610,000 clones, around 87% occurring once. This sample was shared with a second study, whose subject was human thymus T cells.

Sample: thymocytes. The source is a boy in the first two years of life with a congenital heart defect.

The chain recombines TRBV5-6 with TRBJ2-1, with 10 bases matching TRBD1. V gave up 4 bases and J gave up 8 bases; unmatched junction bases: 15. Germline V CDR1 and CDR2: SGHDT, YYEEEE. The length of the CDR3 is 17 residues. The CDR3 sequence: CASSPPLSGTGAHEQFF. CDR3 bases: TGTGCCAGCAGCCCTCCCTTATCCGGGACAGGGGCACATGAGCAGTTCTTC.

V is TRBV5-1 and J is TRBJ2-5; tentative D call: TRBD2 (5 bases). The CDR3 consists of 14 residues. V was pared by 4 bases and J by 5 bases, with 15 bases between. CDR1 and CDR2 from the germline V gene are SGHRS and YFSETQ. CDR3 nucleotides: TGCGCCAGCAGCCCCCAGAGCGGAGGCGAGACCCAGTACTTC. Translated: CASSPQSGGETQYF.

J is TRBJ1-5 and V is TRBV18; TRBD1 matches at 7 bases. The CDR3 extends over 18 amino acids. Germline V gives CDR1 KGHSH, CDR2 LQKENI. J was trimmed by 5 bases and V by 1 base; bases with no gene match: 14. This CDR3 is CASSPRESYDRVYQPQHF. For the CDR3, the DNA is TGTGCCAGCTCACCACGAGAGTCTTACGACAGGGTTTATCAGCCCCAGCATTTT.

The chain links TRBV5-6 to TRBJ2-2; tentative D call: TRBD2 (6 bases). V was clipped by 2 bases and J by 6 bases, with 26 bases between them. CDR3 length equals 19 residues. Looked up from germline, CDR1 is SGHDT and CDR2 is YYEEEE. The CDR3 reads CASSFWESVPGAVSGELFF. The CDR3 bases are TGTGCCAGCAGCTTCTGGGAATCGGTGCCGGGAGCGGTCTCCGGGGAGCTGTTTTTT.

The chain is built from TRBV7-6 and TRBJ2-3; 14 positions match TRBD2. This CDR3 region has 18 residues. CDR1 SGHVS and CDR2 FNYEAQ come from the germline V gene. With 3 bases clipped from V and 2 bases from J, the junction kept 7 bases outside the gene matches. In DNA, the CDR3 is TGTGCCAGCAGCTTGAAGGGACTAGCGGGAGATGTCACAGATACGCAGTATTTT. This encodes CASSLKGLAGDVTDTQYF. The variable domain in full, completed from reference TRBV7-6 and TRBJ2-3, reads GAGVSQSPRYKVTKRGQDVALRCDPISGHVSLYWYRQALGQGPEFLTYFNYEAQQDKSGLPNDRFSAERPEGSISTLTIQRTEQRDSAMYRCASSLKGLAGDVTDTQYFGPGTRLTVL.

The chain recombines TRBV11-3 with TRBJ2-2; 7 positions match TRBD1. In germline, CDR1 is SGHNT, CDR2 YENEEA. The trim removed 0 bases at V and 1 base at J, leaving 8 bases unmatched. The CDR3 is 18 residues long. The CDR3 sequence is CASSLDQIGDRNTGELFF. As DNA, the CDR3 is TGTGCCAGCAGCTTAGATCAGATCGGGGACAGGAACACCGGGGAGCTGTTTTTT.